This TCR beta chain was sequenced for a study of cytomegalovirus exposure and HLA in healthy donors. Amplification used 60 Vbeta primers and 13 Jbeta primers. Assay used: immunoSEQ multiplex PCR; TCRdb lists only in-frame clones, some missing. This table has 130,000 or so clones, 80% appearing once. V lost 5 bases and J lost 4, with 18 bases in between. The CDR3 contains 16 residues. Per germline, CDR1 MGHRA and CDR2 YSYEKL. Healthy bone marrow donors made up the cohort. This clone was seen just once. Material for sequencing was PBMCs. The sequence derives from a man under 40 in good health and CMV-seronegative. V is TRBV4-1 and J is TRBJ2-1; maybe TRBD1 (6 bases). The CDR3 nucleotides are TGCGCCAGCAGCAACTCAGGGGCCTCACCTTACAATGAGCAGTTCTTC. It codes for CASSNSGASPYNEQFF.